The present TCR beta chain was sequenced within a study of T cells in localized non-small cell lung cancer. The study's findings and limits: Longer overall survival accompanied higher blood T cell density. Highest T cell clonality was seen in uninvolved adjacent lung, surpassing that measured in tumor.

The data were produced by immunoSEQ multiplex PCR, yet TCRdb's version contains in-frame clones alone and is incomplete. The sample lists about 78,000 clones, 80% to 90% occurring once. As to this clone: What it binds is not known.

The germline CDR1 and CDR2 sequences are SGHTS and YDEGEE. Trimming took off 0 bases at V and 4 bases at J, with 7 bases between the two ends. The CDR3 has 14 amino acids. The sequences come from peripheral blood, collected before any cancer treatment. V and J are TRBV5-8 and TRBJ1-4; D remains unclear. The clonotype was recovered from a man aged 35 to 69 with stage I lung adenocarcinoma. CDR3: CASSLDGHNEKLFF. CDR3 DNA sequence: TGTGCCAGCAGCTTGGATGGCCATAATGAAAAACTGTTTTTT.